The source of this TCR beta chain is a study of blood T cell repertoires in COVID-19. About the study: Researchers got acute and convalescent COVID-19 samples from the United States, Italy and Spain. Sample material is recorded as cDNA or gDNA derived from T cells, B-cell-depleted T cells, or PBMCs.

This clone has a single count. Trimming took off 2 bases at V and 0 bases at J, with 15 bases between the two ends. The CDR3 length is 16 residues. Germline V gene sequence: CDR1 SGHRS, CDR2 YFSETQ. Source study methods: Reference gene primer amplification yielded estimated nucleated cell counts. Produced via immunoSEQ multiplex PCR; TCRdb's table is partial and in-frame only. The V and J calls and clone size come from that table; D and trimming were worked out from the DNA. The sample shows approximately 200,000 clones, approximately 85% of them seen only once. The genes are TRBV5-1 and TRBJ2-7; no definite D call. The sequencing input was peripheral blood. This TCR was recovered from a man aged 55 to 70 with acute or convalescent COVID-19. CDR3 loop: CASSFGATTFSYEQYF. In nucleotides, the CDR3 is TGCGCCAGCAGCTTTGGAGCTACTACTTTCTCCTACGAGCAGTACTTC.